The 32 T cell receptor beta chains below were found in one sample sequenced in a study of control samples from healthy donors and cancer patients. Produced via immunoSEQ multiplex PCR; TCRdb's table is partial and in-frame only. This sample yields about 95,000 clones, of which roughly nine tenths are seen a single time; over 13% belongs to the top ten. The sequenced sample consisted of blood. All receptors come from a woman aged 65 to 85 in good health.

The chain carries TRBV7-2 and TRBJ1-3, with D hard to call. The germline CDR1 and CDR2 sequences are SGHTA and FQGNSA. V lost 5 bases, J lost 3 bases, and 11 bases lay in between. This CDR3 has 14 residues. The CDR3 is CASSLTRLGNTIYF. The CDR3 DNA is TGTGCCAGCAGCCTTACCCGACTTGGAAACACCATATATTTT. Together with reference TRBV7-2 and TRBJ1-3, the CDR3 gives the full variable domain: GAGVSQSPSNKVTEKGKDVELRCDPISGHTALYWYRQSLGQGLEFLIYFQGNSAPDKSGLPSDRFSAERTGGSVSTLTIQRTQQEDSAVYLCASSLTRLGNTIYFGEGSWLTVV.

The genes are TRBV3-1 (or the pseudogene TRBV3-2) and TRBJ1-4; 9 positions match TRBD1. The CDR3 runs 16 residues. Germline V CDR1 and CDR2: LGHDT, YNNKEL (reference sequence). Trimming took 4 bases from V and 3 from J; bases not matched to a gene: 6. DNA for the CDR3: TGTGCCAGCAGCCCCTACAGGGGGCTAGCTAATGAAAAACTGTTTTTT. This sequence encodes CASSPYRGLANEKLFF.

This clone has just one count. The V gene is TRBV7-9, the J gene TRBJ2-3, with D perhaps TRBD2 (5 bases). The germline V gene has CDR1 SEHNR and CDR2 FQNEAQ (reference sequence). V dropped 1 base and J dropped 4 bases, with 15 bases sitting between them. The CDR3 has 16 amino acids. The CDR3 sequence is CASSLGSGIVADTQYF. The CDR3 nucleotides are TGTGCCAGCAGCTTAGGGTCGGGGATTGTCGCAGATACGCAGTATTTT.

This rearrangement joins TRBV5-8 to TRBJ2-7, with TRBD1 as a possible D gene (5 bases). Germline-derived CDR1 and CDR2 are SGHTS and YDEGEE. The CDR3 contains 12 residues. The ends were cut back, 6 bases at V and 5 bases at J, with 12 bases in the middle. CDR3 amino acids: CASTTQAHEQYF. As DNA, the CDR3 is TGTGCCAGCACCACACAGGCGCACGAGCAGTACTTC.

The chain combines TRBV7-8 with TRBJ1-1, with 7 nucleotides matching TRBD1. The CDR3 loop spans 14 amino acids. Looked up from germline, CDR1 is SGHVS and CDR2 is FQNEAQ. Trimming at V came to 3 bases and at J to 1 base, leaving 2 bases not matched to a gene. Here the CDR3 DNA reads TGTGCCAGCAGCTTGGGACAGCCGAACACTGAAGCTTTCTTT. This codes for CASSLGQPNTEAFF. Variable domain in full (rest from reference TRBV7-8 and TRBJ1-1): GAGVSQSPRYKVAKRGQDVALRCDPISGHVSLFWYQQALGQGPEFLTYFQNEAQLDKSGLPSDRFFAERPEGSVSTLKIQRTQQEDSAVYLCASSLGQPNTEAFFGQGTRLTVV.

A note on this clone: An end of the junction does not agree with germline; a read error may underlie this. The V call is TRBV30, the J call TRBJ2-1, with TRBD2 identical over 16 bases. Per germline, CDR1 GTSNPN and CDR2 SVGIG (reference sequence). The CDR3 sequence is 17 residues long. As DNA, the CDR3 is TGTGCCTGGAAGGGACTAGCGGGGGGGAGCTCCTACAATGGGCAGTTCTTC. This gives the protein CAWKGLAGGSSYNGQFF.

The genes are TRBV19 and TRBJ2-1, with unresolved D. The CDR3 has 15 residues. Trimming cost V 6 bases and J 0 bases, with 12 bases left between them. Germline lookup yields CDR1 LNHDA and CDR2 SQIVND (reference sequence). In DNA, the CDR3 is TGTGCCAGTAGGCTGACTTGGAGCTCCTACAATGAGCAGTTCTTC. It specifies CASRLTWSSYNEQFF. The full variable domain, in which reference TRBV19 and TRBJ2-1 provide the parts outside the CDR3, is DGGITQSPKYLFRKEGQNVTLSCEQNLNHDAMYWYRQDPGQGLRLIYYSQIVNDFQKGDIAEGYSVSREKKESFPLTVTSAQKNPTAFYLCASRLTWSSYNEQFFGPGTRLTVL.

The V gene is TRBV19, the J gene TRBJ2-1; TRBD1 might be the D (6 bases). Between the trimmed V and J ends, which lost 3 bases and 5 bases, there was a span of 17 bases. Germline V gene sequence: CDR1 LNHDA, CDR2 SQIVND (reference sequence). This CDR3 region has 16 residues. The CDR3 nucleotides are TGTGCCAGTAGTATCGCCGGGACACCAACCGACAATGAGCAGTTCTTC. This encodes CASSIAGTPTDNEQFF.

The chain uses TRBV5-5 and TRBJ2-7; no clear D. Trimming cost V 2 bases and J 4 bases, with 4 bases left between them. The CDR3 spans 11 residues. Per the germline V gene, CDR1 is SGHKS and CDR2 is YYEKEE (reference sequence). In DNA, the CDR3 is TGTGCCAGCAGCTTCCGGTACGAGCAGTACTTC. This sequence encodes CASSFRYEQYF.

The sample holds a few counts of this clone. This chain uses TRBV14 with TRBJ1-1; D gene ambiguous. CDR1 SGHDN and CDR2 FVKESK come from the germline V gene. V lost 1 base to trimming and J lost 6 bases, with 12 bases between them. There are 14 residues in the CDR3. The CDR3 protein is CASSQGGLSAEAFF. DNA for the CDR3: TGTGCCAGCAGCCAAGGCGGTCTTAGTGCTGAAGCTTTCTTT. The variable domain in full, with the rest retrieved from reference TRBV14 and TRBJ1-1, is EAGVTQFPSHSVIEKGQTVTLRCDPISGHDNLYWYRRVMGKEIKFLLHFVKESKQDESGMPNNRFLAERTGGTYSTLKVQPAELEDSGVYFCASSQGGLSAEAFFGQGTRLTVV.

The J gene is TRBJ1-2, the V gene TRBV24-1; unclear D gene. This CDR3 region has 15 residues. Trimming left V 4 bases short and J 2 bases short, with 13 bases between. Germline V gene lookup returns CDR1 KGHDR and CDR2 SFDVKD. CDR3 nucleotide sequence: TGTGCCACCAGTGACACTATAAGTGGGAACTATGGCTACACCTTC. It is translated as CATSDTISGNYGYTF.

The rearrangement links TRBV2 to TRBJ1-5; D is perhaps TRBD1 (6 bases). The CDR3 consists of 13 residues. The germline V and J ends were trimmed by 6 bases and 9 bases, with 15 bases remaining between them. Germline V CDR1 and CDR2: SNHLY, FYNNEI. CDR3 nucleotide sequence: TGTGCCAGCAGGGAGGGGGGGGGAGGGCCCCAGCATTTT. Translating it yields CASREGGGGPQHF.

This clone was counted only a few times. This rearrangement joins TRBV5-5 to TRBJ2-7, with unresolved D. The CDR3 consists of 16 residues. Germline CDR1 and CDR2: SGHKS and YYEKEE (reference sequence). Trimming removed 2 bases at V and 2 bases at J, with 17 bases between. CDR3 residues: CASSFSRGRKAYEQYF. DNA of the CDR3: TGTGCCAGCAGCTTTTCGCGTGGCCGGAAAGCCTACGAGCAGTACTTC.

The genes are TRBV2 and TRBJ1-5; 8 bases fit TRBD1. Trimming took 6 bases from V and 2 from J; bases not matched to a gene: 9. The CDR3 totals 16 residues. CDR1 is SNHLY, CDR2 FYNNEI, per germline. CDR3 nucleotide sequence: TGTGCCAGCAGGGGAATCAGGGGGCCTGGCAATCAGCCCCAGCATTTT. Amino acid sequence: CASRGIRGPGNQPQHF.

The sample holds one count of this clone. The V and J genes are TRBV2 and TRBJ1-6; D possibly corresponds to TRBD1 (5 bases). The length of the CDR3 is 16 residues. The V end was cut by 0 bases, the J end by 10 bases, with 16 bases between. Germline-derived CDR1 and CDR2 are SNHLY and FYNNEI. CDR3 DNA: TGTGCCAGCAGTGAAGCGTGGGGAGGGGCCGGGTCACCCCTCCACTTT. Protein sequence: CASSEAWGGAGSPLHF.

The chain couples TRBV3-1 (or the pseudogene TRBV3-2) to TRBJ1-1, with 8 bases aligning to TRBD1. There are 16 residues in the CDR3. The J segment lost 0 bases and the V segment lost 4 bases, leaving 7 bases of the junction unmatched. Germline V lookup: CDR1 LGHDT, CDR2 YNNKEL (reference sequence). The CDR3 is CASSPTGGAMNTEAFF. The DNA of the CDR3 is TGTGCCAGCAGCCCCACAGGGGGGGCAATGAACACTGAAGCTTTCTTT.

J is TRBJ2-1 and V is TRBV9; 8 nucleotides line up with TRBD2. Germline loops: CDR1 SGDLS, CDR2 YYNGEE. The length of the CDR3 is 17 residues. After removal of 1 base from V and 8 bases from J, the junction contained 14 bases not matched to a gene. The CDR3 nucleotides are TGTGCCAGCAGCGTATCCCCGAGCGGGAGAGGAGGGGATGAGCAGTTCTTC. This gives the protein CASSVSPSGRGGDEQFF. Based on the CDR3 plus reference TRBV9 and TRBJ2-1, the full variable domain is DSGVTQTPKHLITATGQRVTLRCSPRSGDLSVYWYQQSLDQGLQFLIQYYNGEERAKGNILERFSAQQFPDLHSELNLSSLELGDSALYFCASSVSPSGRGGDEQFFGPGTRLTVL.

The V gene is TRBV24-1, the J gene TRBJ1-5; D not certain. Germline CDR1 reads KGHDR; CDR2 reads SFDVKD. Trimming removed 4 bases from V and 1 base from J, with 1 base in between. This CDR3 comprises 12 residues. The CDR3 region has the DNA TGTGCCACCAGTGACAGCAATCAGCCCCAGCATTTT. Translation: CATSDSNQPQHF.

The rearrangement links TRBV29-1 to TRBJ1-1; D perhaps matches TRBD1 (6 bases). Germline CDR1 SQVTM, CDR2 ANQGSEA. The CDR3 sequence is 15 residues long. V was shortened by 0 bases and J by 6 bases, with 17 bases between the two germline ends. The CDR3 here is CSVEDRGAPRPEAFF. For the CDR3, the DNA is TGCAGCGTTGAAGATCGGGGGGCTCCCCGCCCTGAAGCTTTCTTT.

This chain uses TRBV5-1 with TRBJ2-7; 9 bases map to TRBD1. CDR1 and CDR2 (germline): SGHRS, YFSETQ. The CDR3 has 15 residues. The trim removed 4 bases at V and 6 bases at J, leaving 11 bases unmatched. In DNA, the CDR3 is TGCGCCAGCAGCCCCTCGGGGGACAGGGTGTCCGAGCAGTACTTC. Its translation is CASSPSGDRVSEQYF.

About this clone itself: The junction does not match germline at one end; this may be a read error. The chain couples TRBV12-3 or TRBV12-4 to TRBJ1-5; D unclear. The CDR3 spans 13 residues. This chain's CDR3 is CASSLAHNQPQHF. In DNA, the CDR3 is TGTGCCAGCAGTCTAGCGCATAACCAGCCCCAGCATTTT.

This clone was seen just once. CDR3 in amino acids: CASSLTGQLNYGYTF. In nucleotides, the CDR3 is TGTGCCAGCAGTTTAACAGGACAGCTGAACTATGGCTACACCTTC. The chain is built from TRBV27 and TRBJ1-2; a possible D gene is TRBD1 (6 bases). The V and J ends lost 2 bases and 2 bases respectively, with 12 bases between them. The CDR3 is 15 residues long. From germline, CDR1 is MNHEY and CDR2 SMNVEV (reference sequence).

The chain carries TRBV2 and TRBJ1-4; TRBD1 might be the D (6 bases). Trimming pared 0 bases from V and 0 bases from J, leaving 11 bases between. CDR3 length: 17 amino acids. CDR1 and CDR2 (germline): SNHLY, FYNNEI. The CDR3, as DNA: TGTGCCAGCAGTGAAGCGCTTGGGACAACAACTAATGAAAAACTGTTTTTT. Translated, it gives CASSEALGTTTNEKLFF.

The J gene is TRBJ2-1, the V gene TRBV30; 8 positions agree with TRBD2. V shed 2 bases, J shed 4 bases, and the junction held 4 bases outside the gene matches. CDR1 and CDR2 from the germline V gene are GTSNPN and SVGIG (reference sequence). The CDR3 sequence is 14 residues long. The CDR3 protein is CAWSSGSSYNEQFF. The CDR3 coding sequence is TGTGCCTGGAGTAGCGGGAGTAGTTACAATGAGCAGTTCTTC.

The chain is built from TRBV14 and TRBJ2-1, with a possible D match to TRBD2 (5 bases). Trimming left V 2 bases short and J 12 bases short, with 17 bases between. The CDR3 loop spans 14 amino acids. CDR1 SGHDN and CDR2 FVKESK come from the germline V gene. For the CDR3, the DNA is TGTGCCAGCAGCCAACCAGGACTGGCTCCGGGGCAGTTCTTC. This sequence encodes CASSQPGLAPGQFF.

The chain carries TRBV13 and TRBJ2-7, with 10 bases identical to TRBD2. CDR1 and CDR2 from the germline V gene are PRHDT and FYEKMQ (reference sequence). After removal of 4 bases from V and 0 bases from J, the junction contained 0 bases not matched to a gene. The CDR3 runs 14 residues. CDR3 protein: CASSWTSGSYEQYF. As DNA, the CDR3 is TGTGCCAGCAGCTGGACTAGCGGCTCCTACGAGCAGTACTTC. The full variable domain, in which reference TRBV13 and TRBJ2-7 provide the parts outside the CDR3, is AAGVIQSPRHLIKEKRETATLKCYPIPRHDTVYWYQQGPGQDPQFLISFYEKMQSDKGSIPDRFSAQQFSDYHSELNMSSLELGDSALYFCASSWTSGSYEQYFGPGTRLTVT.

The chain uses TRBV5-1 and TRBJ1-2; 8 nucleotides align to TRBD1. There are 13 residues in the CDR3. Germline CDR1 reads SGHRS; CDR2 reads YFSETQ. Trimming at V came to 2 bases and at J to 4 bases, leaving 1 base not matched to a gene. CDR3 nucleotides: TGCGCCAGCAGCTTTACAGGGGGCTATGGCTACACCTTC. Amino acid sequence: CASSFTGGYGYTF.

The V and J genes are TRBV18 and TRBJ1-6, with no clear D. Trimming left V 6 bases short and J 4 bases short, with 22 bases between. Germline V gives CDR1 KGHSH, CDR2 LQKENI. This CDR3 is built from 18 residues. The CDR3 sequence: CASSRRAPVVNYNSPLHF. CDR3 DNA: TGTGCCAGCTCCCGACGGGCTCCGGTAGTCAATTATAATTCACCCCTCCACTTT.

DNA of the CDR3: TGTGCCAGCAGCGTAGCTCCGGGGATGAACACTGAAGCTTTCTTT. Protein product: CASSVAPGMNTEAFF. The chain uses TRBV9 and TRBJ1-1; no clear D gene. Per germline, CDR1 SGDLS and CDR2 YYNGEE. CDR3 size: 15 residues. Trimming took off 0 bases at V and 0 bases at J, with 9 bases between the two ends. Using reference TRBV9 and TRBJ1-1 for the parts outside the CDR3, the full variable domain is DSGVTQTPKHLITATGQRVTLRCSPRSGDLSVYWYQQSLDQGLQFLIQYYNGEERAKGNILERFSAQQFPDLHSELNLSSLELGDSALYFCASSVAPGMNTEAFFGQGTRLTVV.

J is TRBJ1-6 and V is TRBV19; no clear D. CDR3 length equals 14 residues. Germline loops: CDR1 LNHDA, CDR2 SQIVND (reference sequence). V was clipped by 4 bases and J by 2 bases, with 6 bases between them. The CDR3 coding sequence is TGTGCCAGTAGTACTGCGGCCTATAATTCACCCCTCCACTTT. This gives the protein CASSTAAYNSPLHF.

The V call is TRBV5-4, the J call TRBJ2-1, with 10 bases that match TRBD2. V was clipped by 4 bases and J by 4 bases; unmatched bases: 2. CDR1 is SGHNT and CDR2 is YYREEE in the germline V gene (reference sequence). This CDR3 contains 14 residues. The CDR3 sequence is CASSQTSGYNEQFF. The CDR3 bases are TGTGCCAGCAGCCAGACTAGCGGGTACAATGAGCAGTTCTTC.

V gene TRBV3-1 (or the pseudogene TRBV3-2) combines with J gene TRBJ2-1; D may be TRBD1 (5 bases). Germline CDR1 reads LGHDT; CDR2 reads YNNKEL (reference sequence). The CDR3 extends over 12 amino acids. Trimming pared 1 base from V and 9 bases from J, leaving 7 bases between. As DNA, the CDR3 is TGTGCCAGCAGCCAAGGGGGCCTTGAGCAGTTCTTC. The encoded protein is CASSQGGLEQFF.